A selection of T cell receptor beta chains follows, all from one sample in a study of CD8 T cells in Susac syndrome. In TCRdb, the immunoSEQ multiplex PCR reads were re-called with MiXCR into one record per CDR3 protein. There are more than 150,000 distinct CDR3 sequences in the sample; about 96% occur only once, and approximately 0.12% lies in the top ten. Material: CD4+ T cells from PBMCs. The receptors were gathered from a human donor with Susac syndrome. Both conserved end residues are part of each CDR3. Fields, in order: J gene, V gene, clone size, D gene, CDR3 DNA, CDR3 protein. D genes are given only for firm matches. Clone sizes are given selectively: once, few, many, or a class where the clone is expanded.

TRBJ1-2 TRBV19 NA TRBD1 TGTGCCAGTAGTCCTCGGACAGGGGAAGGCTACACCTTC CASSPRTGEGYTF
TRBJ1-5 TRBV12-3/TRBV12-4 NA NA TGTGCCAGCAGTTTAGACACTTATAGCAATCAGCCCCAGCATTTT CASSLDTYSNQPQHF
TRBJ2-1 TRBV24-1 NA TRBD2 TGTGCCACCAGTCTAGCGGGGGGGAGCTCCTACAATGAGCAGTTCTTC CATSLAGGSSYNEQFF
TRBJ1-6 TRBV6-2/TRBV6-3 NA NA TGTGCCAGCACTAGGTTGTCGTCACCCCTCCACTTT CASTRLSSPLHF
TRBJ2-2 TRBV11-2 NA TRBD2 TGTGCCAGCAGCTTACGGGGACTAGCGGATCCCACAACGGCGCACACCGGGGAGCTGTTTTTT CASSLRGLADPTTAHTGELFF
TRBJ2-5 TRBV12-3/TRBV12-4 few NA TGTGCCAGCCGAAACCGAGAGACCCAGTACTTC CASRNRETQYF
TRBJ2-1 TRBV7-9 NA TRBD2 TGTGCCAGCAGTGAGGAGGGACTAGCGGGAGTCAATGAGCAGTTCTTC CASSEEGLAGVNEQFF
TRBJ2-5 TRBV12-3/TRBV12-4 NA NA TGTGCCAGCAGCCCTACCGGAGATCGTGGGACCCAGTACTTC CASSPTGDRGTQYF
TRBJ2-1 TRBV20-1 NA TRBD2 TGCAGTGCTAGAGGGACTAGCGGGAGGCCAAGCTCCTACAATGAGCAGTTCTTC CSARGTSGRPSSYNEQFF
TRBJ2-1 TRBV3-1 NA NA TGTGCCAGCAGCCCAGAGAGGTTAGCGAGCGTCCACAATGAGCAGTTCTTC CASSPERLASVHNEQFF
TRBJ2-2 TRBV19 NA NA TGTGCCAGTACCGAGACCCGGACGGTGTCCGGGGAGCTGTTTTTT CASTETRTVSGELFF
TRBJ2-1 TRBV7-7 NA TRBD1 TGTGCTAGCAGCCCGGGACAGGGGGCAGGCGATGAGCAGTTCTTC CASSPGQGAGDEQFF
TRBJ1-2 TRBV29-1 NA TRBD1 TGCAGCGCGACGACAGGGACAGGGACTGGCTACACCTTC CSATTGTGTGYTF
TRBJ1-5 TRBV29-1 NA TRBD1 TGCAGCGTTGAAACAGGGGGCAATCAGCCCCAGCATTTT CSVETGGNQPQHF
TRBJ2-5 TRBV28 NA TRBD1 TGTGCCAGCAGCTTCATCAACAGGGGCCCGGAGACCCAGTACTTC CASSFINRGPETQYF
TRBJ2-7 TRBV6-2/TRBV6-3 once NA TGTGCCAGCAGATCACCGCTGGGGGCCTACGAGCAGTACTTC CASRSPLGAYEQYF
TRBJ1-2 TRBV7-2 NA NA TGTGCCAGCAGCTTAATCCAGGCGAGTAACTATGGCTACACCTTC CASSLIQASNYGYTF
TRBJ2-1 TRBV9 NA NA TGTGCCAGCAGCTCCACATTTGAGCAGTTCTTC CASSSTFEQFF
TRBJ2-1 TRBV28 NA NA TGTGCCAGCAGTCCCCCACATAGGAAGCAGTTCTTC CASSPPHRKQFF
TRBJ1-1 TRBV18 NA NA TGTGCCAGCTCACCCAGGGAGGGACCGCGGAACACTGAAGCTTTCTTT CASSPREGPRNTEAFF
TRBJ2-5 TRBV6-5 NA TRBD2 TGTGCCAGCAGTTACCAGACTAGCGGGGAGACCCAGTACTTC CASSYQTSGETQYF
TRBJ2-5 TRBV5-1 NA NA TGCGCCAGCAGCTTGGGAGCGGTCCAAGAGACCCAGTACTTC CASSLGAVQETQYF
TRBJ2-7 TRBV19 NA TRBD1 TGTGCCAGTGGGACAGCCCTCTCCTACGAGCAGTACTTC CASGTALSYEQYF
TRBJ1-2 TRBV12-3/TRBV12-4 NA NA TGTGCCAGCAGTTTACAGGGTGGCTACACCTTC CASSLQGGYTF
TRBJ2-4 TRBV28 NA TRBD2 TGTGCCAGCAGACCTTCTAGCGGGAGTAGGAGCATTCAGTACTTC CASRPSSGSRSIQYF
TRBJ1-2 TRBV7-9 NA NA TGTGCCATTACCGGGACATCGTATGGCTACACCTTC CAITGTSYGYTF
TRBJ2-1 TRBV5-1 NA NA TGCGCCAGCAGCTTGGTAGACGTTTTAAGCAATGAGCAGTTCTTC CASSLVDVLSNEQFF
TRBJ2-2 TRBV3-1 NA TRBD1 TGTGCCAGCAGCGCTAACAGGGGTAACACCGGGGAGCTGTTTTTT CASSANRGNTGELFF
TRBJ1-1 TRBV29-1 NA NA TGCAGCGTTGCGGCCGGTCAGCTGAACACTGAAGCTTTCTTT CSVAAGQLNTEAFF
TRBJ2-1 TRBV7-9 NA NA TGTGCCAGCAGCAAAGGGGTCCTTAACGGCGAGCAGTTCTTC CASSKGVLNGEQFF
TRBJ2-3 TRBV29-1 NA NA TGCAGCGTTGACCCGGACCAAAGGGAGACGCAGTATTTT CSVDPDQRETQYF
TRBJ2-7 TRBV20-1 NA NA TGCAGTGCTCTAGGTTACGAGCAGTACTTC CSALGYEQYF
TRBJ1-2 TRBV7-2 NA NA TGTGCCAGCAGCCCAGACCAGCCTTATGGCTACACCTTC CASSPDQPYGYTF
TRBJ1-1 TRBV7-2 NA TRBD1 TGTGCCAGCAGCTTAGTGTGGGGACAGGGAAAATCTGAAGCTTTCTTT CASSLVWGQGKSEAFF
TRBJ2-7 TRBV29-1 NA NA TGCAGCGTTGTGCAGGGTGCGCGCGAGCAGTACTTC CSVVQGAREQYF
TRBJ2-7 TRBV2 NA NA TGTGCCAGCAGAGAAACAGGGAAGGACTACGAGCAGTACTTC CASRETGKDYEQYF
TRBJ1-5 TRBV4-2 NA NA TGTGCCAGCAGCCAAGAGGGGATAGGGGATCAGCCCCAGCATTTT CASSQEGIGDQPQHF
TRBJ2-7 TRBV28 NA TRBD1 TGTGCCAGCAGTTCGCACTCCGGGACAGGAGCCTACGAGCAGTACTTC CASSSHSGTGAYEQYF
TRBJ2-5 TRBV2 NA NA TGTGCCAGCAGTGAAGTCCGAGTCTACGAGACCCAGTACTTC CASSEVRVYETQYF
TRBJ2-3 TRBV5-4 NA NA TGTGCCATGTCGTTACAGGGCACAGATACGCAGTATTTT CAMSLQGTDTQYF
TRBJ2-2 TRBV12-3/TRBV12-4 NA NA TGTGCCAGCAGCCCCAGTGGGGACCTCGGGGAGCTGTTTTTT CASSPSGDLGELFF
TRBJ2-3 TRBV28 NA NA TGTGCCAGCAGTTCCCAGACAGATACGCAGTATTTT CASSSQTDTQYF
TRBJ2-3 TRBV30 NA NA TGTGCCTGGAGCGTCCTGAGGGGACGAGGGCAGTATTTT CAWSVLRGRGQYF
TRBJ1-1 TRBV20-1 NA NA TGCAGTGCTAGAGGGGACCGAACCATGAACACTGAAGCTTTCTTT CSARGDRTMNTEAFF
TRBJ1-2 TRBV11-2 NA TRBD1 TGTGCCAGCAGCTTAAACCGTCAAGGACAGGGGGATAGAGGAACCTTC CASSLNRQGQGDRGTF
TRBJ1-1 TRBV29-1 NA NA TGCAGCGTGGACCCTTCGACAGCTTACCGAGCGGGTGACACTGAAGCTTTCTTT CSVDPSTAYRAGDTEAFF
TRBJ1-5 TRBV12-3/TRBV12-4 once NA TGTGCCAGCAGTTCCCAGGGGCCAGAAAATCAGCCCCAGCATTTT CASSSQGPENQPQHF
TRBJ2-1 TRBV12-3/TRBV12-4 NA TRBD2 TGTGCCAGCCACCCGGGACTAGCCTACGGTGAGCAGTTCTTC CASHPGLAYGEQFF
TRBJ2-1 TRBV20-1 NA TRBD1 TGCAGTGCTAGCTACAGGGGGATCGACAATGAGCAGTTCTTC CSASYRGIDNEQFF
TRBJ1-5 TRBV3-1 NA NA TGTGCCAGCAGCCAATCGACCTCGGGGGCCCCGGCGCAGCCCCAGCATTTT CASSQSTSGAPAQPQHF
TRBJ2-3 TRBV5-1 NA NA TGCGCCAGCACCCCGACAGACACAGATACGCAGTATTTT CASTPTDTDTQYF
TRBJ2-7 TRBV4-3 NA TRBD1 TGCGCCAGCAGCTCCCGGACAGGGCCATACGAGCAGTACTTC CASSSRTGPYEQYF
TRBJ1-5 TRBV11-2 once NA TGTGCCAGCAGCCCATGGGGTGACGGTCAGCCCCAGCATTTT CASSPWGDGQPQHF
TRBJ1-4 TRBV12-3/TRBV12-4 NA NA TGTGCCAGCAGTCCGGATTGGGGTGAAAAACTGTTTTTT CASSPDWGEKLFF
TRBJ1-1 TRBV5-1 NA TRBD1 TGCGCCAGCAGCTTGGGGACAGGCCCGGGGAGGACTGAAGCTTTCTTT CASSLGTGPGRTEAFF
TRBJ2-1 TRBV2 NA NA TGTGCCAGCAGTGAAGGTTGGCTAGAGAATGAGCAGTTCTTC CASSEGWLENEQFF
TRBJ2-7 TRBV5-1 NA NA TGCGCCAGCAGCTTACTAACAGGAACCCAGAATTCCTACGAGCAGTACTTC CASSLLTGTQNSYEQYF
TRBJ1-6 TRBV29-1 NA NA TGCAGCGTTCAGACTTTCTATAATTCACCCCTCCACTTT CSVQTFYNSPLHF
TRBJ2-1 TRBV24-1 once TRBD1 TGTGCCACCAGTGATGCCGGGACAGGCCCTTACAATGAGCAGTTCTTC CATSDAGTGPYNEQFF
TRBJ2-1 TRBV4-3 NA NA TGCGCCAGCAGCCAAGAAGGCCAGGGGCTCGATGAGCAGTTCTTC CASSQEGQGLDEQFF